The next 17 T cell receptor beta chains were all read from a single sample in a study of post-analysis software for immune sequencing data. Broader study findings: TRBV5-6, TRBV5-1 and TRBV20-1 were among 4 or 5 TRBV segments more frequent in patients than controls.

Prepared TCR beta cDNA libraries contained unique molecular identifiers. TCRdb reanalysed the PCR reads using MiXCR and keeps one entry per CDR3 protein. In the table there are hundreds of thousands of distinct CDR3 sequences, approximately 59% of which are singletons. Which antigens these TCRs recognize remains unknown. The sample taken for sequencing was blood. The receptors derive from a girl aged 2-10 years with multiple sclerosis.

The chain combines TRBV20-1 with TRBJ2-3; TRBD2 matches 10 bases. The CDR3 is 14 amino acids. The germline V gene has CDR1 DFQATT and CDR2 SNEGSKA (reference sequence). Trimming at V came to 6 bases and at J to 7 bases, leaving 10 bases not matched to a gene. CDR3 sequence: CSADGTSDDYTQYF. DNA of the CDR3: TGCAGTGCGGATGGGACTAGCGACGACTATACGCAGTATTTT.

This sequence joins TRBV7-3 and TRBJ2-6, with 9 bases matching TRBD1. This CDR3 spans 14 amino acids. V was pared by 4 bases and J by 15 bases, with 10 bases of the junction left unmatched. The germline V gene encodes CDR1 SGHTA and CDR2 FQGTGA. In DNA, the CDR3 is TGTGCCAGCAGCTCTTATGGGACAGGGAAGGCCCTGACTTTC. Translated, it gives CASSSYGTGKALTF.

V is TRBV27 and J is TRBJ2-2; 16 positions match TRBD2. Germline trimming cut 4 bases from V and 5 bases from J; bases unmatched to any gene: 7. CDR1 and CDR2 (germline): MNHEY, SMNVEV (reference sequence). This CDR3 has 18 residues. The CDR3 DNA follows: TGTGCCAGCAGTTCCGGGACTAGCGGGGGGGCGTGGACCGGGGAGCTGTTTTTT. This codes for CASSSGTSGGAWTGELFF.

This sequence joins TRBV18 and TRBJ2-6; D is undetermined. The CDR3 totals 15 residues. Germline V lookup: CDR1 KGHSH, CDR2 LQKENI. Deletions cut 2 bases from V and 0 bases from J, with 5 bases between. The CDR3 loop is CASSPFPSGANVLTF. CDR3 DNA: TGTGCCAGCTCACCATTCCCCTCTGGGGCCAACGTCCTGACTTTC.

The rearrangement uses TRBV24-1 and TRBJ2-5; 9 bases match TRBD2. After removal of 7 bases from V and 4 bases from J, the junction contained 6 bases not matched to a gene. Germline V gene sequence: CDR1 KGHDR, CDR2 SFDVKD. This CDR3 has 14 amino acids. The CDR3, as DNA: TGTGCCACCAGAGGTAGCGGGGGCAGAGAGACCCAGTACTTC. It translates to CATRGSGGRETQYF.

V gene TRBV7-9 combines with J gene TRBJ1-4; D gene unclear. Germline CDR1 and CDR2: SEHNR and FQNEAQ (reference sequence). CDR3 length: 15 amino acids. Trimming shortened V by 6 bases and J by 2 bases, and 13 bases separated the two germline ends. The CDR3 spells CASRAGPGTNEKLFF. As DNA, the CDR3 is TGTGCCAGCAGAGCCGGCCCCGGGACTAATGAAAAACTGTTTTTT.

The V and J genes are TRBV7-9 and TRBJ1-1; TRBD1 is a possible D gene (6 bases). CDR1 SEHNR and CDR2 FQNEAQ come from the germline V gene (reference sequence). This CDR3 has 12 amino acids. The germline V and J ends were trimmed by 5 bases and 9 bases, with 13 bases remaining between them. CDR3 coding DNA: TGTGCCAGCAGCAGAGGGGGGCAGAAAGCTTTCTTT. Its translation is CASSRGGQKAFF.

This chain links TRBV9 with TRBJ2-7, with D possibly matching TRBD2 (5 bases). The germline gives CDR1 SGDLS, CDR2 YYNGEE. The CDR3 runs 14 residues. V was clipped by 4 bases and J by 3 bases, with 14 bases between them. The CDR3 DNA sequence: TGTGCCAGCAGCCGGACTGGGTCAGTCTACGAGCAGTACTTC. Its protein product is CASSRTGSVYEQYF.

CDR3 residues: CASSYHTDRSLSDSPLHF. The CDR3 DNA sequence: TGTGCCAGCAGTTATCACACGGACAGATCCCTATCGGATTCACCCCTCCACTTT. The chain recombines TRBV6-2 or TRBV6-3 with TRBJ1-6; D is possibly TRBD1 (6 bases). Trimming shortened V by 3 bases and J by 8 bases, and 23 bases separated the two germline ends. The germline gives CDR1 MNHEY, CDR2 SVGEGT. There are 18 residues in the CDR3.

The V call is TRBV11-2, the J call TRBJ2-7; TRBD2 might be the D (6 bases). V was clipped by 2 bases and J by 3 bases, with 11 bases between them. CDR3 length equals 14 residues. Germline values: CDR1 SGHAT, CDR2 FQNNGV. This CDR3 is CASSLKGGGYEQYF. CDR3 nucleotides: TGTGCCAGCAGCTTAAAGGGAGGAGGCTACGAGCAGTACTTC.

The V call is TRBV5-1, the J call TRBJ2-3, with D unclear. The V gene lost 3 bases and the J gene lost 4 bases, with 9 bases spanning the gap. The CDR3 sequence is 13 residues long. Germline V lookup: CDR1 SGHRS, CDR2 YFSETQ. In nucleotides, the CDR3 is TGCGCCAGCAGCTACCTAGATTCAGATACGCAGTATTTT. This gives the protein CASSYLDSDTQYF.

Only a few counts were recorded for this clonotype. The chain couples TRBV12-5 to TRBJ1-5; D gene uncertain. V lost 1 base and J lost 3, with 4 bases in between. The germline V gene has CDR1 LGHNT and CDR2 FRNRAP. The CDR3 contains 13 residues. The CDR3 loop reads CASGLAVNQPQHF. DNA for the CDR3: TGTGCTAGTGGTTTGGCCGTCAATCAGCCCCAGCATTTT.

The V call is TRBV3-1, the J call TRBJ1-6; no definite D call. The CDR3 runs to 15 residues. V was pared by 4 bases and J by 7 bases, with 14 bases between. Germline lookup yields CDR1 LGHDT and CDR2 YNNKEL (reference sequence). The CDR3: CASSPNVGGNSPLHF. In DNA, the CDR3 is TGTGCCAGCAGCCCAAATGTCGGAGGGAATTCACCCCTCCACTTT.

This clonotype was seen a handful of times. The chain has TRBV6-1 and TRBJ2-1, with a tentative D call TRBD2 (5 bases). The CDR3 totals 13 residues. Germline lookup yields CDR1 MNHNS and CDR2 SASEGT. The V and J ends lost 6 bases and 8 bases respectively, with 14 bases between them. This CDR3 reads CASRETSRDEQFF. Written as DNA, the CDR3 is TGTGCCAGCAGGGAAACTAGTCGGGATGAGCAGTTCTTC.

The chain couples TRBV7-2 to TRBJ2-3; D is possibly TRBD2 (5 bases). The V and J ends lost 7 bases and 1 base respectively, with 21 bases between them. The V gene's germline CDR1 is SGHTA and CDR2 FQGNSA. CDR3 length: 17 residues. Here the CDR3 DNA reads TGTGCCAGCATCCGGCGCGTGCGGGTTCGAGGCACAGATACGCAGTATTTT. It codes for CASIRRVRVRGTDTQYF.

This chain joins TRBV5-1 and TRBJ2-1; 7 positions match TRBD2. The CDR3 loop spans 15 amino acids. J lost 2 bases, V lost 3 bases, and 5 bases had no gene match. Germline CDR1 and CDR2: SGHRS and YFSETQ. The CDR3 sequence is CASSSRTRTYNEQFF. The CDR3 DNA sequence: TGCGCCAGCAGCTCACGGACTAGGACCTACAATGAGCAGTTCTTC.

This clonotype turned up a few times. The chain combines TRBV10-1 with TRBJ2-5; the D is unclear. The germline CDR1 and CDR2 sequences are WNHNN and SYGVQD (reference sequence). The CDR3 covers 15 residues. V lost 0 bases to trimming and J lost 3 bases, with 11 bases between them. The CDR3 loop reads CASSESLGSEETQYF. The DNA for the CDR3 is TGCGCCAGCAGTGAGTCGTTGGGAAGCGAAGAGACCCAGTACTTC.